A selection of T cell receptor beta chains follows, all from one sample in a study of Graves' ophthalmopathy and Graves' hyperthyroidism. TCRdb fed the multiplex PCR reads into MiXCR, producing one record per CDR3 protein. The table lists about 620,000 distinct CDR3 sequences, approximately 21% of them singletons. The sequenced material came from peripheral blood. The source of these receptors is a woman aged 18-30 years with stable Graves' hyperthyroidism. Some clones in this sample may be carry-over from other donors' samples. Both conserved end residues are trimmed from each CDR3. Each record gives: V gene, J gene, clone size, CDR3 length, D gene, CDR3 protein. The D gene is left open where the match is weak. Only part of the rows carry a size: once, few, many, or a class if the clone is expanded.

>TRBV20-1|TRBJ1-2|many|13|-
SATNWTRANYGYT
>TRBV30|TRBJ1-1|many|10|-
AWSRSDTEAF
>TRBV28|TRBJ2-2|-|12|TRBD2
AIPGGTGTGELF
>TRBV28|TRBJ2-7|-|12|-
ASSPSDGSHEQY
>TRBV19|TRBJ2-7|-|12|-
ASSTTGGGTEQY
>TRBV27|TRBJ2-7|many|14|TRBD1
ASSLRTGTDSYEQY
>TRBV7-3|TRBJ1-6|many|13|-
ASSLTVRGNSPLH
>TRBV6-2/TRBV6-3|TRBJ1-5|many|13|TRBD1
ASSWLAGGFQPQH
>TRBV2|TRBJ2-5|-|11|-
ASSDVGLLTQY
>TRBV12-3/TRBV12-4|TRBJ1-3|many|12|-
ASSFGQSRNTIY
>TRBV20-1|TRBJ1-1|many|13|-
SARDMGGHRAEAF
>TRBV30|TRBJ1-2|-|14|TRBD1
AWATGTGRLSYGYT
>TRBV20-1|TRBJ2-6|many|14|-
SAWARVHSGANVLT
>TRBV12-3/TRBV12-4|TRBJ2-3|-|10|-
ASSWAGDTQY
>TRBV20-1|TRBJ1-2|many|10|-
SASGGDYGYT
>TRBV27|TRBJ2-5|many|13|-
ASSTIRSSQETQY
>TRBV20-1|TRBJ2-5|-|13|TRBD2
SAHTPGREWETQY
>TRBV28|TRBJ2-7|-|12|TRBD1
ASSFQGAGFEQY
>TRBV6-2/TRBV6-3|TRBJ2-2|few|14|-
ASSYDPIVNTGELF
>TRBV12-3/TRBV12-4|TRBJ2-5|few|11|-
ASSFSAALAQY
>TRBV7-9|TRBJ1-6|once|12|-
ASSLDRQASPLH
>TRBV4-1|TRBJ2-7|-|12|-
ASSRVGETYEQY
>TRBV29-1|TRBJ1-2|many|10|-
SVLMGAYGYT
>TRBV20-1|TRBJ2-5|many|13|TRBD1
SASFRTGVQETQY
>TRBV24-1|TRBJ2-2|-|11|-
ATSDWGIGELF
>TRBV19|TRBJ2-7|many|12|TRBD1
ASSMTGGSYEQY
>TRBV7-9|TRBJ2-4|many|12|-
ASSLDGAKNIQY
>TRBV10-1|TRBJ2-7|many|11|-
ASSESGRDEQY
>TRBV4-1|TRBJ1-1|many|11|-
ASSRGWDTEAF
>TRBV10-1|TRBJ2-5|many|11|TRBD1
ASIEQGGETQY
>TRBV11-3|TRBJ2-7|-|11|TRBD1
ASRGQGVVEQY
>TRBV5-1|TRBJ2-2|few|13|-
ASSLVGTLIEELF
>TRBV28|TRBJ2-7|many|12|TRBD1
ASYTAGGSYEQY
>TRBV6-1|TRBJ1-2|many|12|-
ASSRYGTDYGYT
>TRBV7-9|TRBJ2-7|-|13|-
ASSPRQVSTYEQY
>TRBV9|TRBJ1-2|few|14|TRBD1
ASSEGRDRAPSGYT
>TRBV12-3/TRBV12-4|TRBJ1-1|many|15|-
ASSWVGHPSLNTEAF
>TRBV12-3/TRBV12-4|TRBJ1-2|many|11|-
ASSLWLVTGYT
>TRBV4-1|TRBJ1-2|-|11|-
ASSQVGGRGYT
>TRBV20-1|TRBJ1-3|many|12|TRBD1
SARDRQTGDTIY
>TRBV12-3/TRBV12-4|TRBJ1-2|many|14|-
ASSEPRGLSNYGYT
>TRBV12-3/TRBV12-4|TRBJ1-1|-|15|TRBD1
ASSSPSGGPPNTEAF
>TRBV20-1|TRBJ2-5|many|14|TRBD2
SARSRTSGRLETQY
>TRBV20-1|TRBJ2-5|many|13|TRBD2
SARYGGGAVETQY
>TRBV7-2|TRBJ2-7|many|12|-
ASSLDAGGYEQY
>TRBV2|TRBJ2-2|many|13|-
ASSETAANTGELF
>TRBV27|TRBJ2-5|-|12|-
ASSFTGGFETQY
>TRBV12-3/TRBV12-4|TRBJ1-1|many|11|-
ASSYGGWPEAF